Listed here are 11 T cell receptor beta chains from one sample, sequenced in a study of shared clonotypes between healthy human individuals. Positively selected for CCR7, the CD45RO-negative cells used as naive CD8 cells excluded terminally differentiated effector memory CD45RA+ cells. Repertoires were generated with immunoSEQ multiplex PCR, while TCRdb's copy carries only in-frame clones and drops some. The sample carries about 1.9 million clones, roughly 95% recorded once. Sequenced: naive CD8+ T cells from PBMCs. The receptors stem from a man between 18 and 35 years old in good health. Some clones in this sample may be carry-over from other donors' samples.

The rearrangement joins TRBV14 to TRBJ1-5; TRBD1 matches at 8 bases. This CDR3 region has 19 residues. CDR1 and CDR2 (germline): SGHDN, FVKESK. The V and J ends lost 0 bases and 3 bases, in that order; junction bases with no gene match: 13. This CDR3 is CASSQDFFRRQGYNQPQHF. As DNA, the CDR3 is TGTGCCAGCAGCCAAGATTTTTTTAGGCGACAGGGGTACAATCAGCCCCAGCATTTT.

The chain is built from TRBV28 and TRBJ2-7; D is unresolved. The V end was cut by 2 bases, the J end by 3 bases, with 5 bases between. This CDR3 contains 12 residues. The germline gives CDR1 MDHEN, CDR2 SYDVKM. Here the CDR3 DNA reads TGTGCCAGCAGTTTACATCGCTACGAGCAGTACTTC. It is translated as CASSLHRYEQYF.

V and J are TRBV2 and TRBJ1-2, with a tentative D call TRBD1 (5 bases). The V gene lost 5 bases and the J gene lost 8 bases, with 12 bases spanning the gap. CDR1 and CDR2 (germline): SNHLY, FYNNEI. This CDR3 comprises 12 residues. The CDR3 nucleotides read TGTGCCAGCAGTCCTCCAGGGAGCGGCTACACCTTC. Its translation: CASSPPGSGYTF. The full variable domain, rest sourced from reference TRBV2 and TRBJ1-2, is EPEVTQTPSHQVTQMGQEVILRCVPISNHLYFYWYRQILGQKVEFLVSFYNNEISEKSEIFDDQFSVERPDGSNFTLKIRSTKLEDSAMYFCASSPPGSGYTFGSGTRLTVV.

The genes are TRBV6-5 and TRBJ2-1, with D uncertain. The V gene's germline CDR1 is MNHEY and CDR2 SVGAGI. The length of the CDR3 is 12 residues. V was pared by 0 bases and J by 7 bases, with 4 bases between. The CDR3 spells CASSYSANEQFF. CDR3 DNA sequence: TGTGCCAGCAGTTACTCAGCGAATGAGCAGTTCTTC.

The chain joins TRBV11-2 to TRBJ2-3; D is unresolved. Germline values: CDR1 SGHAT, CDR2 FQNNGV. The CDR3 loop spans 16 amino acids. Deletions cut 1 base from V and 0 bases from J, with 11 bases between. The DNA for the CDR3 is TGTGCCAGCAGCTTAGGCAGTTCTAGTAGCACAGATACGCAGTATTTT. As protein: CASSLGSSSSTDTQYF.

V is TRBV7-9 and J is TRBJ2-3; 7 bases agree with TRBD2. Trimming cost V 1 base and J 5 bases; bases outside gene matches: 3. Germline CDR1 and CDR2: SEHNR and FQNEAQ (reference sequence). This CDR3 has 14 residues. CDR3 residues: CASSLVAGEDTQYF. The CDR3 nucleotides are TGTGCCAGCAGCTTAGTCGCGGGAGAAGATACGCAGTATTTT.

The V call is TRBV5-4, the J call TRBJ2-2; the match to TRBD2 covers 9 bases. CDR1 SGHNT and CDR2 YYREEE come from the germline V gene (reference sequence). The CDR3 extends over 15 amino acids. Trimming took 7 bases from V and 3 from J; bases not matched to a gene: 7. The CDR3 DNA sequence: TGTGCCAGCCGTCCTAGCGGGACCCACACCGGGGAGCTGTTTTTT. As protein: CASRPSGTHTGELFF.

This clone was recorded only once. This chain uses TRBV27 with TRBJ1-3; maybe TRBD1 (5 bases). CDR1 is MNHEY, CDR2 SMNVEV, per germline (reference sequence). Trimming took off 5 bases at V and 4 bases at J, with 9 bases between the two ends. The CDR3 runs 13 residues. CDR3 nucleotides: TGTGCCAGCAGTGAATACAGGGGAAACACCATATATTTT. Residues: CASSEYRGNTIYF.

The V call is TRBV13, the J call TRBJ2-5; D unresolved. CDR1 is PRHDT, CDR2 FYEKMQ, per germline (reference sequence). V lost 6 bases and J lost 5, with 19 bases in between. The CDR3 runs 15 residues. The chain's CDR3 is CASSLSRVGWETQYF. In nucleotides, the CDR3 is TGTGCCAGCAGTCTCTCGCGCGTAGGGTGGGAGACCCAGTACTTC.

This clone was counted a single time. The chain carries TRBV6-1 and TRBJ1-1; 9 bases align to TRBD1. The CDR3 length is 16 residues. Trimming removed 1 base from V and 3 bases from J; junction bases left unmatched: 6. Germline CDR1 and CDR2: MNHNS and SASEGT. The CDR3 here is CASSEGRTGVHTEAFF. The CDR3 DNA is TGTGCCAGCAGTGAAGGTAGGACAGGGGTCCACACTGAAGCTTTCTTT.

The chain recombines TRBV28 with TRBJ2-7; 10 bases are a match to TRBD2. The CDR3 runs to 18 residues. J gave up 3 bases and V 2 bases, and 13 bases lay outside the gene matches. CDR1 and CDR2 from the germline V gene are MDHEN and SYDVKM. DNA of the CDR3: TGTGCCAGCAGTTTAGAAAGATCGTCGGCTAGCGGGAGCTACGAGCAGTACTTC. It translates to CASSLERSSASGSYEQYF.